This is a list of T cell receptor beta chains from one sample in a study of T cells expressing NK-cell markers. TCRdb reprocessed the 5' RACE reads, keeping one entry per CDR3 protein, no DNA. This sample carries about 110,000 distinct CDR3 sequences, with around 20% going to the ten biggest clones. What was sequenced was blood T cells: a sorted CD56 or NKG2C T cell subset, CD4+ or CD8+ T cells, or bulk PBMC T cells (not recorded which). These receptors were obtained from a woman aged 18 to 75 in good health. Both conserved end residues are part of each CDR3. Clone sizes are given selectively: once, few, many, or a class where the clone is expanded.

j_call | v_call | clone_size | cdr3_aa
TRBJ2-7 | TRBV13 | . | CASSYFSGSAVYEQYF
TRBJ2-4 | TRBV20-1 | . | CSARSWSGASVTRAKNIQYF
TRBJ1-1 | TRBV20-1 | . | CSDHLGTEAFF
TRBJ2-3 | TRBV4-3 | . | CASSQGSGRATDTQYF
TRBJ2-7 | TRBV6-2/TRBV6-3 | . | CASSSRQGLVEQYF
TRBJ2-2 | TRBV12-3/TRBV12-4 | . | CASSPGLSGELFF
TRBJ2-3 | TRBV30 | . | CAWEGVTLGVTDTQYF
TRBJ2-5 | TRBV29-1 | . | CSVLHVETQYF
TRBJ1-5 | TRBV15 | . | CATGQSNQPQHF
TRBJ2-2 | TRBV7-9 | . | CASSPGTETGELFF
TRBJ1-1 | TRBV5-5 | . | CASSWGTEAFF
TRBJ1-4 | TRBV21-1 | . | CASSIPWTGREDEKLFF
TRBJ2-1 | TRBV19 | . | CASTPAVLNYNEQFF
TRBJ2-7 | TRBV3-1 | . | CASSQDHPGTFGQYF
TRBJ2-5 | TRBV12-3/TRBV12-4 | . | CASSLSPGQETQYF
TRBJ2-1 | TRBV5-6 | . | CASSLGGTSGVHNEQFF
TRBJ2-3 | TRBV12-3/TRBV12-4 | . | CASSQTGKGDTQYF
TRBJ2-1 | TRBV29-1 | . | CSVEQVYNEQFF
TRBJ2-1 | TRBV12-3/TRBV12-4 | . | CASSFGAGNEQFF
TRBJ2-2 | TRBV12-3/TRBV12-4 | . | CASSFLAGAWNTGELFF
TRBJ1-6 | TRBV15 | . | CATSRVQRKDSPLHF
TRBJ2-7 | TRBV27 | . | CASGLAGTYEQYF
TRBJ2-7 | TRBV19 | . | CASSMGGRAVDEQYF
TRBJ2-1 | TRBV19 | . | CASRAGGSSYNEQFF
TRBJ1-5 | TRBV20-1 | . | CSAREGGLGQPQHF
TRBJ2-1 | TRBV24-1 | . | CATSEVGALRAHEQFF
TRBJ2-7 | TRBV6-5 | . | CASSYSSGEIYEQYF
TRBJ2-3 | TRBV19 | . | CATTRGGTDTQYF
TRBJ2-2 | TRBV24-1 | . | CATSDLVRGGPGGELFF
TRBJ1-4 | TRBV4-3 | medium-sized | CASSQDSVTNEKLFF
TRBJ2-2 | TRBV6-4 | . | CASSETSSNTGELFF
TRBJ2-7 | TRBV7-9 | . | CATRRRADSYEQYF
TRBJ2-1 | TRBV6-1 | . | CATRAGPYNEQFF
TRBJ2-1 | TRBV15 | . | CGSSGRDHEQFF
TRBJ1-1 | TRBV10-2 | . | CASSPTPGTEAFF
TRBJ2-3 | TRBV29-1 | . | CSADRDHTDTQYF
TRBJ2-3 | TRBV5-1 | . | CASSSQVSTDTQYF
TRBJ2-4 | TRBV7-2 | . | CASSLTAGEGKNIQYF
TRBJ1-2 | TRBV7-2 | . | CASSFEGYGYTF
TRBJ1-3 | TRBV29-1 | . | CSVGGSSSGNTIYF
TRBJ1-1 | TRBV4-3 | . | CASSQEPAGPASPEAFF
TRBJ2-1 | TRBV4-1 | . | CASSHPSGGYNEQFF
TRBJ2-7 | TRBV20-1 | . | CSARGGTSYEQYF
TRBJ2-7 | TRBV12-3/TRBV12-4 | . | CASSWQGAPPYEQYF
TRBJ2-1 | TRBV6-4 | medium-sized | CASSDGDGHNEQFF
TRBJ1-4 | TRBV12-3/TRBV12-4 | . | CASSARTGEEKLFF
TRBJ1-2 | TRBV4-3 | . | CASSQGGGNYGYTF
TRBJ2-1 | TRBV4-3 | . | CASSPDSGGNNEQFF
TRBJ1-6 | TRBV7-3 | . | CASSLGAGNSPLHF
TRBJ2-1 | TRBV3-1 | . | CASSQELVSYNEQFF
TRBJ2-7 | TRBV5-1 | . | CASSLGTTYEQYF
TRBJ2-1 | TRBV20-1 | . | CSARDKNSLFFYNEQFF
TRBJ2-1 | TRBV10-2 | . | CASRGRESYNEQFF
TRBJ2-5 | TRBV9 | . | CASSVIGSAQETQYF
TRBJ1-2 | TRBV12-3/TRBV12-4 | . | CASSPYKQSNYGYTF
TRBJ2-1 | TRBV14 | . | CASSQDSGGAYNEQFF
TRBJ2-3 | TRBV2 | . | CASRSLGTYTDTQYF
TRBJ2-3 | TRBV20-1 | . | CSARRVPGPDTQYF
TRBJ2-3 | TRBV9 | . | CASSKMGWTDTQYF